This T cell receptor beta chain derives from a study of blood T cell repertoires in COVID-19. Study-level information: Symptom resolution, clearance, or two negative PCRs marked the recovered donors of Cohort 3. Researchers got acute and convalescent COVID-19 samples from the United States, Italy and Spain.

A few counts support this clone. There are 14 residues in the CDR3. Trimming took off 3 bases at V and 4 bases at J, with 13 bases between the two ends. The germline V gene has CDR1 KGHSH and CDR2 LQKENI. As processed by the authors: From reference gene primer amplification, estimates of nucleated cell counts were derived. This table comes from immunoSEQ multiplex PCR, and its TCRdb copy is limited to in-frame clones, with some not included. Clonal size and the V and J genes are those of that table, whereas D and trimming came from the DNA. The data show fewer than 250,000 clones, with around 86% seen just once and 7% to 9% held by the top ten.

The source of this sequence is a man aged 25 to 45 in a cohort exposed to, infected with or recovered from COVID-19 (not recorded which). The sample was PBMCs or T cells enriched from blood (not recorded which). The V gene is TRBV18, the J gene TRBJ2-7; TRBD2 is a possible D gene (6 bases). The CDR3 sequence is CASSPLEGGYEQYF. In nucleotides, the CDR3 is TGTGCCAGCTCACCCCTGGAGGGCGGATACGAGCAGTACTTC.